The present entry profiles one T cell receptor (beta chain) with its context. Its antigen remains unknown. This CDR3 comprises 14 residues. CDR1 is SNHLY and CDR2 is FYNNEI in the germline V gene. Trimming removed 6 bases from V and 8 bases from J, with 19 bases in between. Method: immunoSEQ multiplex PCR; TCRdb's copy keeps in-frame clones and lacks some. Of tens of thousands of clones listed, around 40% are singletons. The data were taken from a study of neoadjuvant anti-PD-1 for oral cavity cancer. Overall study findings and caveats: TCR analyses covered only a few patients per response group. Higher pretreatment Treg/Th17 ratios tracked higher pretreatment blood clonality.

The time point is: after neoadjuvant nivolumab, at surgical resection. Patients had newly diagnosed, untreated stage II-IVA oral cavity squamous cell carcinoma. Cohort: HPV-negative, locally advanced oral cavity squamous cell carcinoma patients. The receptor comes from a person aged 40-85 years with oral cavity squamous cell carcinoma. The sequencing used tumor tissue, collected after nivolumab (anti-PD-1) treatment. The J gene is TRBJ1-2, the V gene TRBV2, with unresolved D. CDR3 protein: CASRRFGIPRGYTF. CDR3 bases: TGTGCCAGCAGGCGATTTGGGATCCCGCGGGGCTACACCTTC.